The TCR beta chain described here comes from a study of T cell responses to AZD1222 COVID-19 vaccine. The length of the CDR3 is 14 residues. Germline values: CDR1 MDHEN, CDR2 SYDVKM. Trimming stripped 7 bases from V and 0 bases from J, with 10 bases between. Libraries were prepared by immunoSEQ multiplex PCR; TCRdb keeps only in-frame clonotypes and omits some of them. The profile shows about 140,000 clones, more than 85% of them singletons. Whole-study results and caveats: Mapped onto spike, vaccine-associated CD4 TCRs spanned it and were dominant at 160-218 and 743-854. Spike-specific TCR repertoires showed rising breadth and depth after two AZD1222 doses. Without day 14 samples, only post-peak T cell repertoires were studied. The donor group comprised mostly white British people and more females; the analysis possibly underestimated clonal diversity.

Comments on this clone: Its antigen is not known.

V and J are TRBV28 and TRBJ2-1; maybe TRBD1 (6 bases). The clonotype originates from an adult in good health. Sequenced material: peripheral blood, taken on day 0 of MenACWY control vaccination. The CDR3 protein is CASTDRSSYNEQFF. The CDR3 DNA reads as TGTGCCAGCACGGACAGAAGCTCCTACAATGAGCAGTTCTTC. The full variable domain, rest sourced from reference TRBV28 and TRBJ2-1, is DVKVTQSSRYLVKRTGEKVFLECVQDMDHENMFWYRQDPGLGLRLIYFSYDVKMKEKGDIPEGYSVSREKKERFSLILESASTNQTSMYLCASTDRSSYNEQFFGPGTRLTVL.